This TCR beta chain was obtained from a study of CD4 T cells in relation to SARS-CoV-2 and coronaviruses. Data came from immunoSEQ multiplex PCR; TCRdb stores just in-frame clones and leaves some out. This sample yields roughly 68,000 clones, of which over 90% are seen a single time; roughly 0.21% belongs to the top ten. The unexposed donors gave CD4+ T cells in 2011-2018, prior to COVID-19. Per the germline V gene, CDR1 is LNHDA and CDR2 is SQIVND (reference sequence). The trim removed 8 bases at V and 14 bases at J, leaving 16 bases unmatched. The CDR3 has 13 residues. This chain connects TRBV19 to TRBJ2-5, with 8 bases matching TRBD2. The sequence came from a human donor in good health. Input material: naive CD4+ T cells from PBMCs. Sample subset: naive CD4+ T cells isolated by negative enrichment. This CDR3 is CASRPGGGRPPYF. CDR3 DNA sequence: TGTGCCAGTCGCCCGGGGGGGGGTCGGCCCCCATACTTC.